The 4 T cell receptor beta chains presented below share a single source sample, sequenced in a study of low-dose radiotherapy and immunotherapy resistance in tumors. Time point reported: after trial treatment. Treatment specified: LDRT plus nivolumab, ipilimumab, low-dose cyclophosphamide and aspirin (RACIN trial). With a V-primer adapter and a constant-region primer, TCRs were amplified for 20 PCR cycles. TCRdb re-analysed the reads in MiXCR, keeping a single row per CDR3 protein. The data show over 50,000 distinct CDR3 sequences, with approximately 35% seen just once and roughly 8% held by the top ten. This sample comprised PBMCs, obtained after low-dose radiotherapy plus immunotherapy. Every receptor here comes from a male donor with rectosigmoid adenocarcinoma.

This clonotype was counted ten times or more. This chain links TRBV7-2 with TRBJ1-5; tentative D call: TRBD1 (5 bases). CDR3 length: 18 residues. V lost 5 bases to trimming and J lost 3 bases, with 23 bases between them. The V gene's germline CDR1 is SGHTA and CDR2 FQGNSA. The CDR3 DNA follows: TGTGCCAGCAGCCCCACCTACAGGAGACTGAGCCCCAATCAGCCCCAGCATTTT. This gives the protein CASSPTYRRLSPNQPQHF.

This clonotype was picked up many times. This sequence joins TRBV28 and TRBJ1-1, with a possible D match to TRBD1 (5 bases). V was pared by 2 bases and J by 10 bases, with 14 bases between. The CDR3 has 13 amino acids. From germline, CDR1 is MDHEN and CDR2 SYDVKM. The CDR3 DNA follows: TGTGCCAGCAGTTTAGGGTCGATCGGGGGAGCTTTCTTT. Amino acid sequence: CASSLGSIGGAFF.

The CDR3 loop reads CASSQGLRVNYGYTF. CDR3 in DNA: TGCGCCAGCAGCCAAGGTCTGAGGGTGAACTATGGCTACACCTTC. The chain is built from TRBV4-1 and TRBJ1-2; D is uncertain. Trimming took off 1 base at V and 2 bases at J, with 11 bases between the two ends. The CDR3 totals 15 residues. Germline CDR1 MGHRA, CDR2 YSYEKL.

The chain recombines TRBV9 with TRBJ2-1; D remains ambiguous. This CDR3 spans 12 amino acids. Trimming removed 3 bases at V and 10 bases at J, with 11 bases between. Germline V gene sequence: CDR1 SGDLS, CDR2 YYNGEE. The CDR3 sequence: CASSEADDEQFF. The CDR3 DNA reads as TGTGCCAGCAGCGAGGCGGATGACGAGCAGTTCTTC.